The 27 T cell receptor beta chains below come from one sample, sequenced in a study of shared clonotypes between healthy human individuals. Assay: immunoSEQ multiplex PCR; the TCRdb copy retains only in-frame clones and omits some. This sample carries about 1.5 million clones, about 98% of them seen once, and the ten largest clones take roughly 0.4%. The sequencing sample was made of naive CD4+ T cells sorted from blood. The subset: CD45RA+ positively selected. Every receptor here comes from a man aged 30-40 years in good health.

The chain employs TRBV6-1 and TRBJ1-1, with TRBD1 identical over 12 bases. This CDR3 has 15 amino acids. J was trimmed by 6 bases and V by 6 bases; bases with no gene match: 8. Germline CDR1 reads MNHNS; CDR2 reads SASEGT. The chain's CDR3 is CASRKMGQGAAEAFF. The CDR3 DNA follows: TGTGCCAGCAGAAAGATGGGACAGGGGGCAGCTGAAGCTTTCTTT.

This clone was observed once. This sequence joins TRBV9 and TRBJ2-5, with D unresolved. CDR1 SGDLS and CDR2 YYNGEE come from the germline V gene. CDR3 length: 13 residues. V lost 2 bases and J 5 bases, leaving 10 bases between the germline ends. The chain's CDR3 is CASSVQDGETQYF. The CDR3 nucleotides are TGTGCCAGCAGCGTCCAGGATGGGGAGACCCAGTACTTC.

This chain uses TRBV25-1 with TRBJ2-7; D remains unclear. The germline gives CDR1 MGHDK, CDR2 SYGVNS. CDR3 size: 10 residues. V was shortened by 5 bases and J by 5 bases, with 4 bases between the two germline ends. In nucleotides, the CDR3 is TGTGCCAGCAGTCTTCACGAGCAGTACTTC. The encoded protein is CASSLHEQYF.

This sequence joins TRBV5-1 and TRBJ2-5; D ambiguous. Germline V gives CDR1 SGHRS, CDR2 YFSETQ. V lost 2 bases and J lost 4, with 9 bases in between. This CDR3 is 13 amino acids long. CDR3 region: CASSFISPETQYF. The CDR3 DNA is TGCGCCAGCAGCTTTATCTCGCCAGAGACCCAGTACTTC.

The chain links TRBV7-2 to TRBJ2-2, with 11 bases that match TRBD2. V lost 5 bases, J lost 6 bases, and 8 bases stayed unmatched. The CDR3 runs 16 residues. The germline gives CDR1 SGHTA, CDR2 FQGNSA. CDR3 coding DNA: TGTGCCAGCAGCCACCGGACTAGCGGGTACCCCGGGGAGCTGTTTTTT. Translated: CASSHRTSGYPGELFF.

The gene calls are TRBV7-2 and TRBJ1-1; D uncertain. V was trimmed by 2 bases and J by 9 bases, leaving 16 bases between them. Germline V gene sequence: CDR1 SGHTA, CDR2 FQGNSA. This CDR3 spans 14 amino acids. The CDR3 sequence: CASSLRTTGRQAFF. CDR3 DNA sequence: TGTGCCAGCAGCTTAAGAACAACCGGCCGTCAAGCTTTCTTT.

The chain joins TRBV5-1 to TRBJ2-3; 9 bases line up with TRBD2. Germline CDR1 and CDR2: SGHRS and YFSETQ. With V trimmed by 6 bases and J by 5 bases, 7 bases remained unmatched. The CDR3 length is 14 residues. CDR3: CASKASGVVDTQYF. The CDR3 bases are TGCGCCAGCAAGGCTAGCGGGGTGGTAGATACGCAGTATTTT.

This chain connects TRBV10-1 to TRBJ1-2; 8 bases map to TRBD1. V trimming: 2 bases; J trimming: 5 bases; junction bases outside the gene matches: 1. The CDR3 is 13 amino acids. Germline lookup yields CDR1 WNHNN and CDR2 SYGVQD (reference sequence). CDR3 loop: CASSETGGYGYTF. Written as DNA, the CDR3 is TGCGCCAGCAGTGAGACAGGGGGGTATGGCTACACCTTC.

This clone was recorded a few times. The chain has TRBV18 and TRBJ1-1; D is unclear. V was shortened by 0 bases and J by 1 base, with 6 bases between the two germline ends. CDR3 length: 14 residues. Germline-derived CDR1 and CDR2 are KGHSH and LQKENI. The CDR3, as DNA: TGTGCCAGCTCACCACCGAAGGGGAACACTGAAGCTTTCTTT. Translation gives CASSPPKGNTEAFF.

The DNA of the CDR3 is TGTGCCAGCAGTTTAACAGGGGGTGAGACCCAGTACTTC. Its translation: CASSLTGGETQYF. V is TRBV6-5 and J is TRBJ2-5; 8 positions match TRBD1. Per germline, CDR1 MNHEY and CDR2 SVGAGI. J was trimmed by 5 bases and V by 4 bases; bases with no gene match: 3. The CDR3 is 13 amino acids.

In nucleotides, the CDR3 is TGTGCCAGCTCGTTTAGACTTAACACCGGGGAGCTGTTTTTT. Protein sequence: CASSFRLNTGELFF. V and J are TRBV18 and TRBJ2-2; D gene uncertain. The germline V gene encodes CDR1 KGHSH and CDR2 LQKENI. The ends were cut back, 6 bases at V and 2 bases at J, with 10 bases in the middle. The length of the CDR3 is 14 residues.

The chain has TRBV7-2 and TRBJ2-1; no reliable D call. Trimming pared 5 bases from V and 8 bases from J, leaving 16 bases between. The CDR3 runs to 14 residues. The V gene's germline CDR1 is SGHTA and CDR2 FQGNSA. The CDR3 DNA reads as TGTGCCAGCAGCCCTCGGCTGGGTGGCCATGAGCAGTTCTTC. Translation: CASSPRLGGHEQFF.

J is TRBJ2-1 and V is TRBV11-2, with D possibly matching TRBD2 (5 bases). Trimming pared 4 bases from V and 9 bases from J, leaving 13 bases between. Germline CDR1 is SGHAT and CDR2 is FQNNGV. The CDR3 has 13 amino acids. This chain's CDR3 is CASSSYLLGEQFF. The CDR3 DNA is TGTGCCAGCAGCTCCTACCTACTAGGTGAGCAGTTCTTC.

CDR3 coding DNA: TGTGCCAGCAGTGGATCGACAGGGCGGGAGACCCAGTACTTC. Protein: CASSGSTGRETQYF. This chain links TRBV2 with TRBJ2-5; TRBD1 aligns across 7 bases. Trimming removed 4 bases from V and 5 bases from J; junction bases left unmatched: 7. Germline lookup yields CDR1 SNHLY and CDR2 FYNNEI. The CDR3 has 14 amino acids.

The V call is TRBV18, the J call TRBJ2-2; 7 bases line up with TRBD2. CDR1 and CDR2 (germline): KGHSH, LQKENI. This CDR3 has 19 residues. With 1 base clipped from V and 6 bases from J, the junction kept 17 bases outside the gene matches. DNA of the CDR3: TGTGCCAGCTCACCACGTTCGAGCGCAGGGAGGGCCTCCCCCGGGGAGCTGTTTTTT. Encoded protein: CASSPRSSAGRASPGELFF.

This chain connects TRBV10-2 to TRBJ2-1; D gene ambiguous. V lost 1 base to trimming and J lost 7 bases, with 14 bases between them. The V gene's germline CDR1 is WSHSY and CDR2 SAAADI. The CDR3 covers 15 residues. CDR3 sequence reads: CASSEFIPSLNEQFF. CDR3 DNA sequence: TGCGCCAGCAGTGAGTTTATCCCTTCCTTGAATGAGCAGTTCTTC.

The chain is built from TRBV11-2 and TRBJ2-7; 9 bases agree with TRBD2. Germline CDR1 reads SGHAT; CDR2 reads FQNNGV. The CDR3 runs 15 residues. The trim removed 3 bases at V and 5 bases at J, leaving 8 bases unmatched. CDR3 loop: CASSFSRAGGNEQYF. The DNA of the CDR3 is TGTGCCAGCAGCTTTTCCCGTGCGGGAGGGAACGAGCAGTACTTC.

The gene calls are TRBV5-1 and TRBJ1-5, with a tentative D call TRBD1 (6 bases). The CDR3 consists of 17 residues. V lost 5 bases to trimming and J lost 4 bases, with 22 bases between them. The germline gives CDR1 SGHRS, CDR2 YFSETQ. CDR3 sequence: CASSLRPTDRYNQPQHF. The CDR3 bases are TGCGCCAGCAGTCTGCGGCCCACGGACAGATATAATCAGCCCCAGCATTTT.

For this clone: An end of the junction does not agree with germline; a read error may underlie this. The rearrangement joins TRBV6-1 to TRBJ1-1; a weak D match, TRBD1 (6 bases). CDR1 MNHNS and CDR2 SASEGT come from the germline V gene. The CDR3 spans 13 residues. In DNA, the CDR3 is TGTGCCAGCAGTTTGGACCGGGACACGGAAGCTTTCTTT. This sequence encodes CASSLDRDTEAFF.

J is TRBJ2-1 and V is TRBV11-1; a possible D gene is TRBD2 (5 bases). The CDR3 is made up of 17 amino acids. Germline V gene data show CDR1 as SGHAT and CDR2 as FQDESV (reference sequence). V gave up 4 bases and J gave up 2 bases, with 18 bases separating them. The CDR3 DNA reads as TGTGCCAGCAGCTCCGGTGTAGAGCGGTGGCCCTACAATGAGCAGTTCTTC. Residues: CASSSGVERWPYNEQFF.

Comments on this clone: This same CDR3 is encoded by further DNA sequences in the sample. This chain joins TRBV18 and TRBJ2-7; maybe TRBD1 (6 bases). This CDR3 is built from 13 residues. The germline V gene has CDR1 KGHSH and CDR2 LQKENI. Trimming took 2 bases from V and 1 from J, leaving 6 bases between them. CDR3: CASSPTGSYEQYF. The CDR3 region has the DNA TGTGCCAGCTCACCAACAGGGTCCTACGAGCAGTACTTC.

The chain has TRBV6-1 and TRBJ2-5, with D tentatively TRBD1 (6 bases). The CDR3 runs 14 residues. Trimming shortened V by 1 base and J by 5 bases, and 11 bases separated the two germline ends. CDR1 MNHNS and CDR2 SASEGT come from the germline V gene. The CDR3 DNA sequence: TGTGCCAGCAGTGAAGTAGGGCAGGGGGAGACCCAGTACTTC. Translation gives CASSEVGQGETQYF.

About this clone: Other DNA sequences within the sample encode an identical CDR3. This rearrangement joins TRBV5-4 to TRBJ1-2, with 7 bases that match TRBD1. This CDR3 is built from 13 residues. The germline V gene encodes CDR1 SGHNT and CDR2 YYREEE (reference sequence). V lost 1 base, J lost 7 bases, and 4 bases stayed unmatched. The CDR3 DNA reads TGTGCCAGCAGCTTGTCAGGGGGAGGTGGCTACACCTTC. Its translation is CASSLSGGGGYTF.

About this clone itself: Other DNA sequences in this specimen translate into the identical CDR3. The chain joins TRBV5-1 to TRBJ1-1; D is perhaps TRBD1 (5 bases). The CDR3 sequence is 14 residues long. Germline values: CDR1 SGHRS, CDR2 YFSETQ. Trimming removed 0 bases at V and 0 bases at J, with 6 bases between. CDR3 amino acids: CASSLDRLNTEAFF. CDR3 nucleotide sequence: TGCGCCAGCAGCTTGGACAGGTTGAACACTGAAGCTTTCTTT. The variable domain in full, completed from reference TRBV5-1 and TRBJ1-1, reads KAGVTQTPRYLIKTRGQQVTLSCSPISGHRSVSWYQQTPGQGLQFLFEYFSETQRNKGNFPGRFSGRQFSNSRSEMNVSTLELGDSALYLCASSLDRLNTEAFFGQGTRLTVV.

The genes are TRBV19 and TRBJ1-2; D ambiguous. Between the trimmed V and J ends, which lost 6 bases and 0 bases, there was a span of 8 bases. The CDR3 covers 13 residues. Germline V lookup: CDR1 LNHDA, CDR2 SQIVND (reference sequence). For the CDR3, the DNA is TGTGCCAGTAGGCAGGTGACTAACTATGGCTACACCTTC. Translating it yields CASRQVTNYGYTF.

A remark on this clone: This sample also contains other DNA sequences that code for the same CDR3. The rearrangement joins TRBV19 to TRBJ2-1; possible D gene TRBD1, 5 bases. CDR1 LNHDA and CDR2 SQIVND come from the germline V gene (reference sequence). The CDR3 covers 15 residues. With 3 bases removed from V and 0 bases from J, the gap between germline ends came to 9 bases. This chain's CDR3 is CASSMGRSSYNEQFF. The CDR3 DNA follows: TGTGCCAGTAGTATGGGGCGGAGCTCCTACAATGAGCAGTTCTTC.

The chain combines TRBV5-6 with TRBJ2-7; TRBD2 matches 7 bases. The CDR3 totals 12 residues. CDR1 is SGHDT, CDR2 YYEEEE, per germline. The V segment lost 3 bases and the J segment 8 bases; nucleotides outside the gene matches: 5. The CDR3 reads CASSSGLDQQYF. The CDR3 DNA is TGTGCCAGCAGCTCCGGACTAGACCAGCAGTACTTC.